This record concerns one T cell receptor beta chain sequence. This CDR3 is 16 amino acids long. From germline, CDR1 is MNHEY and CDR2 SVGAGI. The trim removed 4 bases at V and 4 bases at J, leaving 5 bases unmatched. These data originate in a study of CD8 T cells in Susac syndrome. Patients having Susac syndrome satisfied recently defined diagnostic criteria for definite or probable disease. When the RNA was reverse transcribed, random hexamers were used with an input of 0.5 to 1 ug. Amplification of TCR beta CDR3 spanned 54 Vbeta and 13 Jbeta via immunoSEQ multiplex PCR. A single record per CDR3 protein comes from TCRdb applying MiXCR to the immunoSEQ multiplex PCR reads. The sample lists about 140,000 distinct CDR3 sequences, 95% seen once, with 0.14% in the top ten.

The genes are TRBV6-5 and TRBJ2-2, with TRBD2 identical over 11 bases. This TCR derives from a human donor with Susac syndrome. The sequenced sample was CD4+ T cells from PBMCs. The CDR3 spells CASSWSSGGATGELFF. CDR3 nucleotides: TGTGCCAGCAGTTGGAGTAGCGGGGGGGCCACCGGGGAGCTGTTTTTT.